The next 18 T cell receptor beta chains were all read from a single sample in a study of T cells in Graves' hyperthyroidism and ophthalmopathy. TCR beta CDR3 sequences were amplified from RNA transcripts. The study used the HTBI primer set for a first-round RT-PCR of the TCR CDR3. TCRdb ran MiXCR on the multiplex PCR reads and lists one entry per CDR3 protein. The sample carries about 350,000 distinct CDR3 sequences, approximately 18% recorded once. Sequencing was done on a sample of blood. All receptors derive from a woman aged 40-49 years with Graves' ophthalmopathy.

This clonotype was seen more than once but under ten times. The CDR3 region is CASSLEDNSGSDTGELFF. CDR3 DNA sequence: TGTGCCAGCAGCTTAGAGGACAATAGCGGGAGTGACACCGGGGAGCTGTTTTTT. The J gene is TRBJ2-2, the V gene TRBV11-1; 9 bases align to TRBD2. Looked up from germline, CDR1 is SGHAT and CDR2 is FQDESV (reference sequence). With V trimmed by 1 base and J by 3 bases, 9 bases remained unmatched. This CDR3 has 18 residues. Filled out from reference TRBV11-1 and TRBJ2-2, the complete variable domain reads EAEVAQSPRYKITEKSQAVAFWCDPISGHATLYWYRQILGQGPELLVQFQDESVVDDSQLPKDRFSAERLKGVDSTLKIQPAELGDSAMYLCASSLEDNSGSDTGELFFGEGSRLTVL.

The sample holds many counts of this clonotype. This chain links TRBV5-1 with TRBJ2-7, with TRBD1 matching 8 bases. V gave up 3 bases and J gave up 3 bases; unmatched junction bases: 5. Germline V lookup: CDR1 SGHRS, CDR2 YFSETQ. The CDR3 is 14 residues long. DNA for the CDR3: TGCGCCAGCAGCTCACAGGGGGGAAGCTACGAGCAGTACTTC. As protein: CASSSQGGSYEQYF.

This clonotype was observed at least ten times. The chain links TRBV5-1 to TRBJ2-2, with TRBD1 matching over 10 bases. Trimming removed 4 bases from V and 7 bases from J; junction bases left unmatched: 7. Looked up from germline, CDR1 is SGHRS and CDR2 is YFSETQ. The CDR3 runs 15 residues. CDR3 region: CASSTTGGAGGELFF. The CDR3 DNA sequence: TGCGCCAGCAGCACGACAGGGGGCGCGGGCGGGGAGCTGTTTTTT. Looking up the rest from reference TRBV5-1 and TRBJ2-2 gives the full variable domain: KAGVTQTPRYLIKTRGQQVTLSCSPISGHRSVSWYQQTPGQGLQFLFEYFSETQRNKGNFPGRFSGRQFSNSRSEMNVSTLELGDSALYLCASSTTGGAGGELFFGEGSRLTVL.

This clonotype was counted ten times or more. The rearrangement links TRBV20-1 to TRBJ2-5, with 8 bases fitting TRBD2. The CDR3 loop spans 14 amino acids. Germline V gives CDR1 DFQATT, CDR2 SNEGSKA (reference sequence). Losses at the gene ends were 5 bases for V and 4 bases for J; bases not matched to a gene: 9. The CDR3 here is CSAGPGLDSETQYF. CDR3 sequence (DNA): TGCAGTGCTGGACCGGGACTAGATTCAGAGACCCAGTACTTC.

The gene calls are TRBV27 and TRBJ2-7, with 12 bases lining up with TRBD2. In germline, CDR1 is MNHEY, CDR2 SMNVEV (reference sequence). The CDR3 length is 19 residues. V shed 7 bases and J 5 bases; nucleotides not matched to a gene: 21. CDR3 DNA sequence: TGTGCCAGCAATCATGCAAGGACTAGCGGGAAAGTCGCCGTACACGAGCAGTACTTC. Translated: CASNHARTSGKVAVHEQYF.

The chain combines TRBV5-5 with TRBJ1-2; D is unresolved. Trimming removed 5 bases at V and 7 bases at J, with 15 bases between. CDR1 is SGHKS and CDR2 is YYEKEE in the germline V gene (reference sequence). The CDR3 covers 13 residues. The CDR3 bases are TGTGCCAGCAGTTTTAGGCGGCTGGTTGGCTACACCTTC. This translates into CASSFRRLVGYTF.

This clonotype was seen at least ten times. The chain employs TRBV19 and TRBJ2-7; TRBD1 matches 10 bases. V shed 5 bases, J shed 7 bases, and the junction held 11 bases outside the gene matches. Germline lookup yields CDR1 LNHDA and CDR2 SQIVND (reference sequence). The CDR3 covers 15 residues. Here the CDR3 reads CASSARTGGSGEQYF. In DNA, the CDR3 is TGTGCCAGTAGTGCGCGGACAGGGGGATCGGGTGAGCAGTACTTC.

The chain carries TRBV7-2 and TRBJ2-7; D is ambiguous. The CDR3 contains 14 residues. Trimming removed 2 bases at V and 2 bases at J, with 10 bases between. Germline V gives CDR1 SGHTA, CDR2 FQGNSA. The CDR3 reads CASSLRAKTYEQYF. CDR3 DNA: TGTGCCAGCAGCTTAAGGGCGAAGACCTACGAGCAGTACTTC.

This clonotype appeared many times. The chain joins TRBV3-1 to TRBJ2-2; D may be TRBD1 (6 bases). The CDR3 has 14 amino acids. The V and J ends lost 0 bases and 7 bases respectively, with 9 bases between them. Germline loops: CDR1 LGHDT, CDR2 YNNKEL (reference sequence). The CDR3 DNA reads TGTGCCAGCAGCCAAGAAGCAGGGGACGGGGAGCTGTTTTTT. This translates into CASSQEAGDGELFF.

This clonotype was seen ten or more times. The junction does not match germline at one end; this may be a read error. The CDR3 reads CASRDSQILAGVLETQYF. The CDR3 DNA sequence: TGTGCCAGCAGAGACTCTCAGATATTAGCGGGAGTCCTGGAGACCCAGTACTTC. The chain employs TRBV6-4 and TRBJ2-5; 9 bases agree with TRBD2. Germline V lookup: CDR1 MRHNA, CDR2 SNTAGT. CDR3 size: 18 residues.

This clonotype was counted at least ten times. This chain uses TRBV20-1 with TRBJ1-5; 11 nucleotides match TRBD1. The V gene end was trimmed by 5 bases and the J gene end by 0 bases; junction bases not matched to a gene: 3. Germline V gene lookup returns CDR1 DFQATT and CDR2 SNEGSKA (reference sequence). The CDR3 is made up of 15 amino acids. CDR3 residues: CSAGQGAGSNQPQHF. CDR3 DNA sequence: TGCAGTGCTGGACAGGGGGCTGGTAGCAATCAGCCCCAGCATTTT.

The chain recombines TRBV30 with TRBJ1-5; no clear D. Per the germline V gene, CDR1 is GTSNPN and CDR2 is SVGIG (reference sequence). V lost 4 bases, J lost 6 bases, and 13 bases lay in between. There are 13 residues in the CDR3. The CDR3: CAWIFGVTQPQHF. CDR3 coding DNA: TGTGCCTGGATTTTTGGGGTGACTCAGCCCCAGCATTTT.

This clonotype was counted ten times or more. This chain joins TRBV19 and TRBJ1-3; D is ambiguous. Trimming cost V 4 bases and J 0 bases, with 7 bases left between them. The CDR3 sequence is 14 residues long. CDR1 is LNHDA and CDR2 is SQIVND in the germline V gene (reference sequence). CDR3 sequence reads: CASSRKSSGNTIYF. CDR3 bases: TGTGCCAGTAGTAGAAAGAGCTCTGGAAACACCATATATTTT. The full variable domain, completed using reference TRBV19 and TRBJ1-3, is DGGITQSPKYLFRKEGQNVTLSCEQNLNHDAMYWYRQDPGQGLRLIYYSQIVNDFQKGDIAEGYSVSREKKESFPLTVTSAQKNPTAFYLCASSRKSSGNTIYFGEGSWLTVV.

This clonotype was detected only a few times. The chain couples TRBV7-9 to TRBJ2-2, with 10 positions matching TRBD1. J was trimmed by 5 bases and V by 5 bases; bases with no gene match: 5. CDR3 size: 15 residues. Germline CDR1 reads SEHNR; CDR2 reads FQNEAQ (reference sequence). CDR3 amino acids: CASSQPGQGTGELFF. CDR3 coding DNA: TGTGCCAGCAGCCAACCGGGACAGGGGACCGGGGAGCTGTTTTTT.

This clonotype was recorded many times. J is TRBJ1-1 and V is TRBV24-1; no reliable D call. The CDR3 length is 15 residues. V dropped 1 base and J dropped 0 bases, with 8 bases sitting between them. Germline assignment: CDR1 KGHDR and CDR2 SFDVKD. CDR3 protein: CATSDLAFMNTEAFF. CDR3 DNA: TGTGCCACCAGTGATTTAGCATTTATGAACACTGAAGCTTTCTTT.

At least ten counts were recorded for this clonotype. The gene calls are TRBV5-6 and TRBJ2-7; 9 positions agree with TRBD1. This CDR3 is built from 18 residues. The junction had 18 bases not matched to a gene; V was cut back by 4 bases and J by 4 bases. From germline, CDR1 is SGHDT and CDR2 YYEEEE. CDR3 nucleotides: TGTGCCAGCAGCCGAAACAGGGGGCTCATGGCGTTCCATTACGAGCAGTACTTC. Its protein is CASSRNRGLMAFHYEQYF.

In its sample, this clonotype was seen many times. The chain employs TRBV15 and TRBJ2-7; the D gene is possibly TRBD1 (5 bases). The CDR3 has 13 residues. Trimming pared 3 bases from V and 8 bases from J, leaving 14 bases between. The germline V gene encodes CDR1 LNHNV and CDR2 YYDKDF (reference sequence). The CDR3 is CATSSKSQDQQYF. The CDR3 bases are TGTGCCACCAGCAGCAAATCACAGGACCAGCAGTACTTC.

The rearrangement uses TRBV28 and TRBJ2-7; 10 bases are a match to TRBD2. The CDR3 has 16 residues. V lost 2 bases to trimming and J lost 3 bases; unmatched junction nucleotides: 7. Germline V lookup: CDR1 MDHEN, CDR2 SYDVKM. The CDR3 spells CASSLAGASGSYEQYF. CDR3 DNA: TGTGCCAGCAGTTTAGCCGGGGCTAGCGGGAGCTACGAGCAGTACTTC. Full variable domain (outside the CDR3, taken from reference TRBV28 and TRBJ2-7): DVKVTQSSRYLVKRTGEKVFLECVQDMDHENMFWYRQDPGLGLRLIYFSYDVKMKEKGDIPEGYSVSREKKERFSLILESASTNQTSMYLCASSLAGASGSYEQYFGPGTRLTVT.